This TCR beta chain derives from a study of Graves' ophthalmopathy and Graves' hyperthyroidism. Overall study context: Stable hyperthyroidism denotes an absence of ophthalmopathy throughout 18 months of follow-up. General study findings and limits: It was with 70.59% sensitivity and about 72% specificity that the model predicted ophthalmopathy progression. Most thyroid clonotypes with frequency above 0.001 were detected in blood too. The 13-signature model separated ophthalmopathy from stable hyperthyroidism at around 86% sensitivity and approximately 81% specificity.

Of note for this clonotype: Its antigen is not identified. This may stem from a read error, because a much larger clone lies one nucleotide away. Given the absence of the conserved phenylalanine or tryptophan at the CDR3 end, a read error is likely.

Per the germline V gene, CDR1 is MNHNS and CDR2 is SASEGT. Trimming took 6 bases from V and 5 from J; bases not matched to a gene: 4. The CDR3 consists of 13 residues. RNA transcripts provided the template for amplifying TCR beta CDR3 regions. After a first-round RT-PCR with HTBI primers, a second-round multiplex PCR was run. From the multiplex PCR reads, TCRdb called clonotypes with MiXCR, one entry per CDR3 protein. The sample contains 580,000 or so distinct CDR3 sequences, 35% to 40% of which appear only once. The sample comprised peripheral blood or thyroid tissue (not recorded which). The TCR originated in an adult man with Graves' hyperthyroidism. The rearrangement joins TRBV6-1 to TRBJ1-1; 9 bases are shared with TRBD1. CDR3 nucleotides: TGTGCCAGCAGGGACAGGGGTTTAACTGAAGCTTTCCTT. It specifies CASRDRGLTEAFL.